The 32 T cell receptor beta chains in this list originate from one sample, sequenced in a study of cytomegalovirus exposure and HLA in healthy donors. The study ran its PCR with 60 Vbeta and 13 Jbeta primers. Repertoires were generated with immunoSEQ multiplex PCR, while TCRdb's copy carries only in-frame clones and drops some. The data show some 200,000 clones, roughly 80% seen once. The sequenced sample was PBMCs. All receptors come from a man aged 50-59 years in good health and CMV-seronegative.

The rearrangement uses TRBV9 and TRBJ1-4; TRBD1 agrees at 9 bases. V lost 0 bases to trimming and J lost 7 bases; unmatched junction nucleotides: 4. CDR1 is SGDLS, CDR2 YYNGEE, per germline. The CDR3 is 15 amino acids. CDR3 nucleotide sequence: TGTGCCAGCAGCGTAGCCGGGACAGGGAGTGAAAAACTGTTTTTT. Its translation: CASSVAGTGSEKLFF.

V is TRBV2 and J is TRBJ2-7; 8 bases agree with TRBD1. Germline trimming cut 5 bases from V and 3 bases from J; bases unmatched to any gene: 3. The CDR3 runs to 13 residues. Germline CDR1 reads SNHLY; CDR2 reads FYNNEI. The CDR3 protein is CASSSDRGYEQYF. The CDR3 region has the DNA TGTGCCAGCAGTTCCGACAGGGGCTACGAGCAGTACTTC.

This sequence joins TRBV2 and TRBJ2-5; 10 bases match TRBD2. V lost 10 bases and J lost 4; bases outside the gene matches: 15. CDR3 length: 16 residues. Germline CDR1 is SNHLY and CDR2 is FYNNEI. The CDR3 spells CATKKESGGALETQYF. Here the CDR3 DNA reads TGTGCCACCAAGAAGGAAAGCGGGGGGGCCTTAGAGACCCAGTACTTC.

The chain employs TRBV5-1 and TRBJ2-7, with 7 bases matching TRBD2. Unmatched junction bases numbered 9, after V lost 3 bases and J lost 3 bases. The CDR3 covers 15 residues. The germline V gene has CDR1 SGHRS and CDR2 YFSETQ. The CDR3 sequence: CASSSVGGGNYEQYF. The CDR3 region has the DNA TGCGCCAGCAGCTCGGTGGGGGGGGGAAACTACGAGCAGTACTTC.

The V and J genes are TRBV7-9 and TRBJ2-5; TRBD1 matches at 9 bases. Trimming took 2 bases from V and 4 from J; bases not matched to a gene: 11. CDR3 length: 17 residues. The germline V gene encodes CDR1 SEHNR and CDR2 FQNEAQ (reference sequence). CDR3 DNA: TGTGCCAGCAGCTTATATGGGGGGGGACAGGGTCGAGAGACCCAGTACTTC. It encodes CASSLYGGGQGRETQYF.

J is TRBJ1-6 and V is TRBV2, with D maybe TRBD1 (5 bases). CDR1 SNHLY and CDR2 FYNNEI come from the germline V gene. Trimming removed 8 bases at V and 0 bases at J, with 14 bases between. The CDR3 loop spans 16 amino acids. This CDR3 is CASCRDWSSYNSPLHF. The CDR3 DNA is TGTGCCAGCTGCCGGGACTGGAGCTCCTATAATTCACCCCTCCACTTT.

This chain connects TRBV9 to TRBJ2-1, with D tentatively TRBD2 (5 bases). The V gene lost 0 bases and the J gene lost 7 bases, with 17 bases spanning the gap. CDR3 length: 16 residues. The germline V gene encodes CDR1 SGDLS and CDR2 YYNGEE. In nucleotides, the CDR3 is TGTGCCAGCAGCGTAGAGACGGGGATGGGTCGGAATGAGCAGTTCTTC. Amino acids: CASSVETGMGRNEQFF.

V usage is TRBV9 and J usage is TRBJ1-2; 10 bases map to TRBD1. Germline CDR1 reads SGDLS; CDR2 reads YYNGEE. V lost 4 bases, J lost 3 bases, and 3 bases stayed unmatched. This CDR3 is 14 amino acids long. CDR3: CASSKGQGDYGYTF. The CDR3, as DNA: TGTGCCAGCAGCAAAGGACAGGGGGACTATGGCTACACCTTC. Combining the CDR3 with reference TRBV9 and TRBJ1-2 gives the whole variable domain DSGVTQTPKHLITATGQRVTLRCSPRSGDLSVYWYQQSLDQGLQFLIQYYNGEERAKGNILERFSAQQFPDLHSELNLSSLELGDSALYFCASSKGQGDYGYTFGSGTRLTVV.

The J gene is TRBJ1-2, the V gene TRBV6-5; 7 bases agree with TRBD1. The V and J ends lost 5 bases and 6 bases, in that order; junction bases with no gene match: 9. Germline CDR1 and CDR2: MNHEY and SVGAGI. The CDR3 totals 14 residues. The CDR3 region has the DNA TGTGCCAGCAGTCCCGACAGGGTAGGGGATGGCTACACCTTC. Residues: CASSPDRVGDGYTF.

This rearrangement joins TRBV11-3 to TRBJ2-1; D unresolved. The CDR3 has 14 amino acids. The germline V gene encodes CDR1 SGHNT and CDR2 YENEEA. Trimming pared 0 bases from V and 0 bases from J, leaving 3 bases between. The CDR3 loop is CASSLESSYNEQFF. The CDR3 region has the DNA TGTGCCAGCAGCTTAGAGAGCTCCTACAATGAGCAGTTCTTC.

The V call is TRBV7-3, the J call TRBJ2-1; 7 positions agree with TRBD2. CDR3 length: 17 residues. Germline trimming cut 5 bases from V and 0 bases from J; bases unmatched to any gene: 10. Germline values: CDR1 SGHTA, CDR2 FQGTGA. This CDR3 reads CASSLSGTGGSYNEQFF. The CDR3, as DNA: TGTGCCAGCAGCCTCTCAGGGACGGGGGGCTCCTACAATGAGCAGTTCTTC. The entire variable domain, with the rest obtained from reference TRBV7-3 and TRBJ2-1, is as follows: GAGVSQTPSNKVTEKGKYVELRCDPISGHTALYWYRQSLGQGPEFLIYFQGTGAADDSGLPNDRFFAVRPEGSVSTLKIQRTERGDSAVYLCASSLSGTGGSYNEQFFGPGTRLTVL.

V gene TRBV19 combines with J gene TRBJ1-4; D is undetermined. In germline, CDR1 is LNHDA, CDR2 SQIVND (reference sequence). The CDR3 covers 14 residues. Between the trimmed V and J ends, which lost 6 bases and 0 bases, there was a span of 8 bases. CDR3: CASRAAPTNEKLFF. The CDR3 bases are TGTGCCAGTAGGGCCGCACCAACTAATGAAAAACTGTTTTTT.

The chain recombines TRBV28 with TRBJ2-3; 8 positions agree with TRBD1. CDR3 length equals 14 residues. In germline, CDR1 is MDHEN, CDR2 SYDVKM. Trimming cost V 3 bases and J 3 bases; bases outside gene matches: 2. Here the CDR3 DNA reads TGTGCCAGCAGTTTTGACAGGGGAACAGATACGCAGTATTTT. Protein sequence: CASSFDRGTDTQYF.

The chain recombines TRBV10-3 with TRBJ2-7; 7 bases are a match to TRBD2. Germline trimming cut 7 bases from V and 0 bases from J; bases unmatched to any gene: 3. Germline values: CDR1 ENHRY, CDR2 SYGVKD. This CDR3 region has 13 residues. The CDR3 nucleotides read TGTGCCATCAACGGGGGGAGCTCCTACGAGCAGTACTTC. This sequence encodes CAINGGSSYEQYF.

This chain connects TRBV5-6 to TRBJ1-2; 10 nucleotides align to TRBD1. Trimming removed 2 bases from V and 7 bases from J; junction bases left unmatched: 5. The germline gives CDR1 SGHDT, CDR2 YYEEEE. This CDR3 is built from 14 residues. In DNA form, the CDR3 reads TGTGCCAGCAGCTTTCGTGGACAGGGGGGTGGCTACACCTTC. It is translated as CASSFRGQGGGYTF.

This clone was counted a single time. The gene calls are TRBV27 and TRBJ1-2; D is ambiguous. V dropped 5 bases and J dropped 4 bases, with 14 bases sitting between them. The CDR3 runs to 14 residues. Germline CDR1 and CDR2: MNHEY and SMNVEV (reference sequence). The CDR3 protein is CASSPAGFAYGYTF. The CDR3 coding sequence is TGTGCCAGCAGTCCGGCGGGTTTCGCCTATGGCTACACCTTC.

The chain joins TRBV23-1 to TRBJ1-3; D not certain. TRBV23-1 is sorted into the ORF group, with uncertain function. The CDR3 has 17 residues. The V end lost 0 bases, the J end lost 0 bases, and 12 bases lay between the germline ends. The CDR3 spells CASSQSLSASSGNTIYF. CDR3 DNA: TGCGCCAGCAGTCAATCGTTAAGCGCGAGCTCTGGAAACACCATATATTTT.

The chain has TRBV11-1 and TRBJ1-2; possibly TRBD1 for D (6 bases). The V gene's germline CDR1 is SGHAT and CDR2 FQDESV (reference sequence). V gave up 5 bases and J gave up 5 bases, with 15 bases separating them. CDR3 length: 14 residues. The CDR3 nucleotides read TGTGCCAGCAGCGCGACGACAGGTCTTTATGGCTACACCTTC. Translation gives CASSATTGLYGYTF.

The chain is built from TRBV7-9 and TRBJ1-6; 7 bases line up with TRBD1. V shed 10 bases, J shed 10 bases, and the junction held 7 bases outside the gene matches. The CDR3 contains 12 residues. Germline assignment: CDR1 SEHNR and CDR2 FQNEAQ (reference sequence). CDR3 sequence: CATRQGISPLHF. DNA for the CDR3: TGTGCCACACGACAGGGTATCTCACCCCTCCACTTT.

This chain joins TRBV4-3 and TRBJ1-5; 7 nucleotides agree with TRBD1. V dropped 4 bases and J dropped 0; count of bases not matched to a gene: 3. Germline V gene lookup returns CDR1 LGHNA and CDR2 YSLEER. CDR3 length equals 15 residues. Here the CDR3 reads CASSPDRSSNQPQHF. The CDR3, as DNA: TGCGCCAGCAGCCCGGACAGGAGTAGCAATCAGCCCCAGCATTTT.

The chain links TRBV11-2 to TRBJ2-3, with D possibly matching TRBD1 (6 bases). The CDR3 loop spans 16 amino acids. Germline CDR1 reads SGHAT; CDR2 reads FQNNGV. The V end lost 6 bases, the J end lost 0 bases, and 16 bases lay between the germline ends. CDR3 sequence: CASRPQGYRSTDTQYF. CDR3 DNA: TGTGCCAGCAGACCCCAGGGGTACAGAAGCACAGATACGCAGTATTTT.

The chain couples TRBV7-3 to TRBJ1-3; the D gene is possibly TRBD1 (5 bases). V dropped 0 bases and J dropped 2 bases, with 8 bases sitting between them. Germline V gene lookup returns CDR1 SGHTA and CDR2 FQGTGA. CDR3 length: 15 residues. This CDR3 reads CASSLTAGPGNTIYF. CDR3 nucleotides: TGTGCCAGCAGCTTAACGGCAGGGCCTGGAAACACCATATATTTT. Full variable domain (missing parts from reference TRBV7-3 and TRBJ1-3): GAGVSQTPSNKVTEKGKYVELRCDPISGHTALYWYRQSLGQGPEFLIYFQGTGAADDSGLPNDRFFAVRPEGSVSTLKIQRTERGDSAVYLCASSLTAGPGNTIYFGEGSWLTVV.

The chain carries TRBV2 and TRBJ1-1; 7 positions match TRBD1. The CDR3 totals 15 residues. The junction had 15 bases not matched to a gene; V was cut back by 8 bases and J by 6 bases. Germline CDR1 SNHLY, CDR2 FYNNEI. The CDR3 sequence is CASSENRGGYAEAFF. The CDR3 DNA is TGTGCCAGCTCTGAGAACAGGGGCGGATACGCTGAAGCTTTCTTT.

This chain joins TRBV29-1 and TRBJ1-1; the D gene is possibly TRBD1 (5 bases). Germline V gene data show CDR1 as SQVTM and CDR2 as ANQGSEA. The CDR3 extends over 12 amino acids. Trimming took off 7 bases at V and 8 bases at J, with 17 bases between the two ends. The CDR3 nucleotides read TGCAGCGGATTTCGGAGGGGCAGGGAAGCTTTCTTT. Translating it yields CSGFRRGREAFF.

This sequence joins TRBV7-2 and TRBJ2-7; D not certain. V was pared by 5 bases and J by 5 bases, with 7 bases between. Per germline, CDR1 SGHTA and CDR2 FQGNSA. The CDR3 loop spans 11 amino acids. CDR3 in amino acids: CASSQRHEQYF. CDR3 nucleotides: TGTGCCAGCAGCCAGCGACACGAGCAGTACTTC.

This clone has just one count. The chain is built from TRBV19 and TRBJ2-1; 14 nucleotides match TRBD2. The junction had 8 bases not matched to a gene; V was cut back by 9 bases and J by 1 base. The CDR3 totals 17 residues. In germline, CDR1 is LNHDA, CDR2 SQIVND (reference sequence). In nucleotides, the CDR3 is TGTGCCAGCATGGGACTAGCGGGGGTTAGGTCCTACAATGAGCAGTTCTTC. Encoded protein: CASMGLAGVRSYNEQFF.

The CDR3 here is CASSPAGQENTGELFF. The CDR3 DNA sequence: TGCGCCAGCAGCCCAGCCGGACAGGAAAACACCGGGGAGCTGTTTTTT. This chain uses TRBV5-1 with TRBJ2-2; 7 positions match TRBD1. CDR1 is SGHRS and CDR2 is YFSETQ in the germline V gene. J gave up 2 bases and V 4 bases, and 8 bases lay outside the gene matches. The CDR3 consists of 16 residues.

The count of this clone is one. The chain has TRBV6-4 and TRBJ1-2; D ambiguous. CDR1 and CDR2 (germline): MRHNA, SNTAGT. V lost 8 bases, J lost 6 bases, and 13 bases lay in between. The length of the CDR3 is 12 residues. CDR3 in amino acids: CASPRKADGYTF. The DNA of the CDR3 is TGTGCCAGCCCCAGAAAAGCGGATGGCTACACCTTC.

The chain couples TRBV2 to TRBJ1-4; 8 bases are a match to TRBD1. CDR3 length equals 14 residues. The ends lost 6 bases at V and 5 bases at J; junction bases unmatched: 5. Germline lookup yields CDR1 SNHLY and CDR2 FYNNEI. DNA for the CDR3: TGTGCCAGCAGCAGGGGGCTAAGCAATGAAAAACTGTTTTTT. Residues: CASSRGLSNEKLFF.

This chain connects TRBV18 to TRBJ2-7; TRBD1 might be the D (5 bases). Trimming pared 3 bases from V and 3 bases from J, leaving 12 bases between. This CDR3 has 14 residues. The germline V gene has CDR1 KGHSH and CDR2 LQKENI. CDR3 sequence (DNA): TGTGCCAGCTCACCCACAGGCGCCGTCTACGAGCAGTACTTC. This encodes CASSPTGAVYEQYF.

J is TRBJ2-3 and V is TRBV27; 11 bases align to TRBD2. Germline CDR1 reads MNHEY; CDR2 reads SMNVEV (reference sequence). V trimming: 7 bases; J trimming: 2 bases; junction bases outside the gene matches: 17. There are 19 residues in the CDR3. The CDR3: CASTTSGGPLKTHTDTQYF. DNA of the CDR3: TGTGCCAGCACCACTAGCGGGGGACCCCTTAAAACACACACAGATACGCAGTATTTT.

J is TRBJ2-5 and V is TRBV5-1; D is undetermined. Deletions cut 0 bases from V and 2 bases from J, with 8 bases between. The CDR3 length is 14 residues. Germline-derived CDR1 and CDR2 are SGHRS and YFSETQ. The CDR3 sequence is CASSLVGQQETQYF. In nucleotides, the CDR3 is TGCGCCAGCAGCTTGGTTGGCCAGCAAGAGACCCAGTACTTC.